Presented here are 28 T cell receptor beta chains from one specimen sequenced in a study of radiotherapy plus CTLA-4 blockade in lung cancer. Some clones are missing from TCRdb's copy, which holds only in-frame ones; the method was immunoSEQ multiplex PCR. The table records about 87,000 clones, around 87% of them present only once. The sequences come from peripheral blood, collected from a patient treated with radiotherapy plus ipilimumab. Receptor source: a human donor with non-small cell lung cancer that progressed on radiotherapy plus ipilimumab.

V gene TRBV9 combines with J gene TRBJ2-7, with TRBD1 matching 7 bases. The length of the CDR3 is 15 residues. V dropped 1 base and J dropped 2; count of bases not matched to a gene: 6. In germline, CDR1 is SGDLS, CDR2 YYNGEE. CDR3 amino acids: CASSVSGTDPYEQYF. The CDR3 DNA sequence: TGTGCCAGCAGCGTATCCGGGACAGACCCCTACGAGCAGTACTTC.

The rearrangement links TRBV5-4 to TRBJ2-1; TRBD2 aligns across 12 bases. J was trimmed by 4 bases and V by 4 bases; bases with no gene match: 6. Looked up from germline, CDR1 is SGHNT and CDR2 is YYREEE (reference sequence). The CDR3 totals 16 residues. CDR3: CASSLGTSGGYNEQFF. The CDR3 DNA reads TGTGCCAGCAGCCTTGGAACTAGCGGGGGGTACAATGAGCAGTTCTTC. Full variable domain (outside the CDR3, taken from reference TRBV5-4 and TRBJ2-1): ETGVTQSPTHLIKTRGQQVTLRCSSQSGHNTVSWYQQALGQGPQFIFQYYREEENGRGNFPPRFSGLQFPNYSSELNVNALELDDSALYLCASSLGTSGGYNEQFFGPGTRLTVL.

The chain recombines TRBV2 with TRBJ1-2, with 7 bases lining up with TRBD1. With 8 bases clipped from V and 2 bases from J, the junction kept 2 bases outside the gene matches. Germline assignment: CDR1 SNHLY and CDR2 FYNNEI. The CDR3 sequence is 12 residues long. CDR3 bases: TGTGCCAGCCGGGACAGCAACTATGGCTACACCTTC. Its protein product is CASRDSNYGYTF.

The chain recombines TRBV7-2 with TRBJ1-5, with a weak D call TRBD1 (6 bases). Trimming took 2 bases from V and 5 from J, leaving 10 bases between them. Germline-derived CDR1 and CDR2 are SGHTA and FQGNSA. This CDR3 spans 14 amino acids. CDR3 protein: CASSLLQGDQPQHF. The CDR3, as DNA: TGTGCCAGCAGCTTACTACAGGGCGATCAGCCCCAGCATTTT.

V usage is TRBV18 and J usage is TRBJ1-1; D gene unclear. Germline loops: CDR1 KGHSH, CDR2 LQKENI. Trimming removed 2 bases from V and 1 base from J, with 5 bases in between. The CDR3 has 13 amino acids. CDR3 nucleotides: TGTGCCAGCTCACCAGCGGAGAACACTGAAGCTTTCTTT. This translates into CASSPAENTEAFF.

This clone was detected once. This chain joins TRBV5-1 and TRBJ2-5, with TRBD2 matching over 9 bases. Germline CDR1 and CDR2: SGHRS and YFSETQ. The trim removed 7 bases at V and 4 bases at J, leaving 11 bases unmatched. The CDR3 is 15 amino acids. The chain's CDR3 is CASLLSGRLGETQYF. In nucleotides, the CDR3 is TGCGCCAGCCTCCTAAGCGGGAGGCTCGGAGAGACCCAGTACTTC.

The chain couples TRBV6-5 to TRBJ1-2, with D possibly matching TRBD1 (6 bases). The CDR3 is 12 amino acids. Looked up from germline, CDR1 is MNHEY and CDR2 is SVGAGI. The V gene lost 8 bases and the J gene lost 2 bases, with 9 bases spanning the gap. CDR3 sequence reads: CASRDINYGYTF. CDR3 nucleotides: TGTGCCAGCCGGGACATAAACTATGGCTACACCTTC.

This sequence joins TRBV30 and TRBJ2-7; 7 bases map to TRBD2. CDR1 is GTSNPN, CDR2 SVGIG, per germline (reference sequence). V gave up 2 bases and J gave up 9 bases; unmatched junction bases: 10. The CDR3 is made up of 13 amino acids. CDR3 coding DNA: TGTGCCTGGAGTCCCGGGACTACCAATTGGCAGTACTTC. It codes for CAWSPGTTNWQYF.

This chain joins TRBV19 and TRBJ2-7; the D gene is possibly TRBD1 (6 bases). The CDR3 contains 15 residues. Trimming pared 1 base from V and 3 bases from J, leaving 13 bases between. CDR1 LNHDA and CDR2 SQIVND come from the germline V gene (reference sequence). For the CDR3, the DNA is TGTGCCAGTAGTATAGTTCAGGGGACGGGCTACGAGCAGTACTTC. Translation: CASSIVQGTGYEQYF.

This clone appeared a few times. The chain is built from TRBV19 and TRBJ1-4; TRBD1 matches at 9 bases. The V gene end was trimmed by 1 base and the J gene end by 7 bases; junction bases not matched to a gene: 7. Germline lookup yields CDR1 LNHDA and CDR2 SQIVND (reference sequence). The CDR3 runs 16 residues. As DNA, the CDR3 is TGTGCCAGTAGTATAGTGGGGACAGGGCTCCGTGAAAAACTGTTTTTT. Translation: CASSIVGTGLREKLFF. Looking up the rest from reference TRBV19 and TRBJ1-4 gives the full variable domain: DGGITQSPKYLFRKEGQNVTLSCEQNLNHDAMYWYRQDPGQGLRLIYYSQIVNDFQKGDIAEGYSVSREKKESFPLTVTSAQKNPTAFYLCASSIVGTGLREKLFFGSGTQLSVL.

The chain joins TRBV10-3 to TRBJ1-6; D gene ambiguous. The germline gives CDR1 ENHRY, CDR2 SYGVKD. CDR3 length equals 15 residues. V lost 1 base and J 3 bases, leaving 7 bases between the germline ends. The CDR3 DNA sequence: TGTGCCATCAGTGAGTTGGGGTTCTATAATTCACCCCTCCACTTT. Translated: CAISELGFYNSPLHF.

This sequence joins TRBV7-2 and TRBJ1-1; 7 nucleotides line up with TRBD1. V was clipped by 5 bases and J by 5 bases; unmatched bases: 11. This CDR3 is 15 amino acids long. The V gene's germline CDR1 is SGHTA and CDR2 FQGNSA. The CDR3 sequence: CASSISGGVKTEAFF. The CDR3 DNA follows: TGTGCCAGCAGCATCTCAGGGGGAGTAAAAACTGAAGCTTTCTTT.

The V and J genes are TRBV7-9 and TRBJ2-7; D remains ambiguous. V gave up 1 base and J gave up 0 bases, with 10 bases separating them. In germline, CDR1 is SEHNR, CDR2 FQNEAQ (reference sequence). The CDR3 runs 15 residues. CDR3 sequence reads: CASSLVGKASYEQYF. For the CDR3, the DNA is TGTGCCAGCAGCTTAGTTGGGAAAGCCTCCTACGAGCAGTACTTC.

The chain combines TRBV6-5 with TRBJ2-1, with a possible D match to TRBD2 (5 bases). The V end lost 8 bases, the J end lost 0 bases, and 14 bases lay between the germline ends. CDR1 MNHEY and CDR2 SVGAGI come from the germline V gene. The CDR3 spans 15 residues. The CDR3 region is CASSNGVSSYNEQFF. Here the CDR3 DNA reads TGTGCCAGCTCTAACGGGGTCAGCTCCTACAATGAGCAGTTCTTC.

The chain uses TRBV10-3 and TRBJ1-1; 8 nucleotides align to TRBD1. Germline V CDR1 and CDR2: ENHRY, SYGVKD. V was pared by 6 bases and J by 1 base, with 4 bases of the junction left unmatched. This CDR3 region has 14 residues. In DNA, the CDR3 is TGTGCCATCAGCGCCGGGACAGGGAACACTGAAGCTTTCTTT. Protein product: CAISAGTGNTEAFF.

There are a few counts of this clone. The rearrangement links TRBV5-1 to TRBJ2-7, with 11 bases fitting TRBD1. Trimming cost V 3 bases and J 1 base; bases outside gene matches: 3. Germline CDR1 SGHRS, CDR2 YFSETQ. The CDR3 runs 15 residues. The CDR3 DNA reads as TGCGCCAGCAGCTCGGGACAGGGGGGGTCCTACGAGCAGTACTTC. Translated: CASSSGQGGSYEQYF.

The chain carries TRBV27 and TRBJ2-1; 7 bases map to TRBD2. Germline CDR1 and CDR2: MNHEY and SMNVEV (reference sequence). The CDR3 is 16 residues long. Losses at the gene ends were 5 bases for V and 5 bases for J; bases not matched to a gene: 12. As DNA, the CDR3 is TGTGCCAGCAGTCCTTCGGGAGGTGAGGTCGACAATGAGCAGTTCTTC. Encoded protein: CASSPSGGEVDNEQFF.

This chain joins TRBV5-3 and TRBJ2-3, with 15 bases aligning to TRBD2. TRBV5-3 is designated an ORF whose function remains uncertain. The CDR3 has 15 amino acids. J gave up 3 bases and V 9 bases, and 5 bases lay outside the gene matches. CDR3 residues: CAIPGLAGGTDTQYF. DNA of the CDR3: TGTGCCATCCCGGGACTAGCGGGGGGAACAGATACGCAGTATTTT.

This clone was observed a single time. The chain employs TRBV4-1 and TRBJ2-5; 14 nucleotides agree with TRBD2. Unmatched junction bases numbered 18, after V lost 5 bases and J lost 4 bases. Germline V CDR1 and CDR2: MGHRA, YSYEKL. The CDR3 has 20 residues. The CDR3 sequence is CASSFSPNPGLAGAGETQYF. The CDR3 DNA is TGCGCCAGCAGCTTTTCCCCCAATCCGGGACTAGCGGGGGCCGGAGAGACCCAGTACTTC.

This clone was seen only a few times. Only one base separates this from a far larger clonotype, so it likely reflects a read error. This specimen includes other DNA sequences encoding the same CDR3. The V and J genes are TRBV4-1 and TRBJ2-7; 7 bases agree with TRBD1. The CDR3 is 12 residues long. V lost 3 bases, J lost 8 bases, and 4 bases stayed unmatched. Germline V lookup: CDR1 MGHRA, CDR2 YSYEKL. As DNA, the CDR3 is TGCGCCAGCAGCCATGACAGGGCTAAGCAGTACTTC. Encoded protein: CASSHDRAKQYF.

The rearrangement joins TRBV4-1 to TRBJ2-2; unclear D gene. Trimming left V 0 bases short and J 6 bases short, with 14 bases between. The CDR3 spans 16 residues. Germline V gene data show CDR1 as MGHRA and CDR2 as YSYEKL. The CDR3 nucleotides read TGCGCCAGCAGCCAAGATGTGAAGGCCTGGTCCGGGGAGCTGTTTTTT. It is translated as CASSQDVKAWSGELFF.

This clone appeared once. This chain links TRBV15 with TRBJ2-7; D unresolved. The germline V gene encodes CDR1 LNHNV and CDR2 YYDKDF (reference sequence). The CDR3 length is 14 residues. V lost 1 base and J lost 0, with 7 bases in between. The CDR3 bases are TGTGCCACCAGCAGAGCGTCGAACTCCTACGAGCAGTACTTC. Translated: CATSRASNSYEQYF.

The gene calls are TRBV10-3 and TRBJ1-1, with D maybe TRBD1 (6 bases). The CDR3 covers 15 residues. Germline V gene lookup returns CDR1 ENHRY and CDR2 SYGVKD. V was clipped by 6 bases and J by 1 base, with 15 bases between them. The CDR3 DNA reads TGTGCCATCAGCCGTCCCGGCAGGGGGAACACTGAAGCTTTCTTT. It is translated as CAISRPGRGNTEAFF.

The genes are TRBV18 and TRBJ2-1; D unclear. The CDR3 covers 12 residues. CDR1 and CDR2 (germline): KGHSH, LQKENI. With 2 bases removed from V and 6 bases from J, the gap between germline ends came to 5 bases. The CDR3 coding sequence is TGTGCCAGCTCACCATCAGGCAATGAGCAGTTCTTC. Residues: CASSPSGNEQFF.

The genes are TRBV5-1 and TRBJ2-3; TRBD1 matches at 9 bases. Germline CDR1 reads SGHRS; CDR2 reads YFSETQ. J was trimmed by 5 bases and V by 1 base; bases with no gene match: 5. The CDR3 has 15 residues. The CDR3 bases are TGCGCCAGCAGCTTGAGACAGGGGGTCTTAGATACGCAGTATTTT. This translates into CASSLRQGVLDTQYF.

The V call is TRBV7-6, the J call TRBJ2-5; D uncertain. The CDR3 sequence is 12 residues long. Trimming took 1 base from V and 5 from J, leaving 5 bases between them. Germline CDR1 is SGHVS and CDR2 is FNYEAQ. DNA for the CDR3: TGTGCCAGCAGCTTAGTTGCGGAGACCCAGTACTTC. Amino acids: CASSLVAETQYF.

The chain uses TRBV4-1 and TRBJ2-2; possibly TRBD2 for D (6 bases). Per germline, CDR1 MGHRA and CDR2 YSYEKL. Between the trimmed V and J ends, which lost 2 bases and 5 bases, there was a span of 15 bases. The CDR3 totals 16 residues. The CDR3 coding sequence is TGCGCCAGCAGCCAATTTGCCGGGAGTAGGACCGGGGAGCTGTTTTTT. Residues: CASSQFAGSRTGELFF.

This chain uses TRBV10-3 with TRBJ2-7; 9 bases align to TRBD1. V shed 10 bases, J shed 7 bases, and the junction held 5 bases outside the gene matches. Germline V gene data show CDR1 as ENHRY and CDR2 as SYGVKD. The CDR3 is 11 amino acids. This CDR3 reads CATAQGAEQYF. CDR3 in DNA: TGTGCCACAGCACAGGGGGCAGAGCAGTACTTC.